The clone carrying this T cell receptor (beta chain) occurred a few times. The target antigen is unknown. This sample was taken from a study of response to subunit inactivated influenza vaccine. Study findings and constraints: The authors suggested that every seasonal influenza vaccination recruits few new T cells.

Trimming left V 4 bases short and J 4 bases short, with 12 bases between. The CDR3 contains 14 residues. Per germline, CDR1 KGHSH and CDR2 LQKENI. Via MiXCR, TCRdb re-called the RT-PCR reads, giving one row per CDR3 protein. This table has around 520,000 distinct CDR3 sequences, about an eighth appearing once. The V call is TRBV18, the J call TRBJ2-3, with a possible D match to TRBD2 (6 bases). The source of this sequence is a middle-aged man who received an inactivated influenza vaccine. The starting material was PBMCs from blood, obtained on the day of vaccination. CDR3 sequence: CASSRLVGADTQYF. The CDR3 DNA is TGTGCCAGCTCACGACTAGTAGGAGCAGATACGCAGTATTTT. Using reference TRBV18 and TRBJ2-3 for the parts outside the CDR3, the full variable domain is NAGVMQNPRHLVRRRGQEARLRCSPMKGHSHVYWYRQLPEEGLKFMVYLQKENIIDESGMPKERFSAEFPKEGPSILRIQQVVRGDSAAYFCASSRLVGADTQYFGPGTRLTVL.